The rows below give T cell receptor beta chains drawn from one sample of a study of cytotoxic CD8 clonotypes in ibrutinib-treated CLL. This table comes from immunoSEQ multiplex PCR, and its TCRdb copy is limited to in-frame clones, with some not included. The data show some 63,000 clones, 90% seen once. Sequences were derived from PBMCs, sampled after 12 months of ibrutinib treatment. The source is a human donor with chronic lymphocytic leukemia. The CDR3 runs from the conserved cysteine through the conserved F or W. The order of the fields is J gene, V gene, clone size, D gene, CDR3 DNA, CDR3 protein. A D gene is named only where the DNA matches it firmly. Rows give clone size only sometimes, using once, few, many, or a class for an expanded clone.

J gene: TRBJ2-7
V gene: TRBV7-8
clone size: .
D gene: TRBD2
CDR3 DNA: TGTGCCAGCAGCTTTTATTCTAGCGGGACGTCCTACGAGCAGTACTTC
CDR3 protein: CASSFYSSGTSYEQYF

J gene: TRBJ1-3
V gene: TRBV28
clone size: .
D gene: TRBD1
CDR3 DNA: TGTGCCAGCAGACCTACCCCTACAGAGGGGAGGAACAGGGGGAACACCATATATTTT
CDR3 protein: CASRPTPTEGRNRGNTIYF

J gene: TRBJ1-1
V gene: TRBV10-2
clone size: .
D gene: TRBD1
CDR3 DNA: TGCGCCAGCAATGAGGCCGGGACAGGGGTGGTAAGGACTGAAGCTTTCTTT
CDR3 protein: CASNEAGTGVVRTEAFF

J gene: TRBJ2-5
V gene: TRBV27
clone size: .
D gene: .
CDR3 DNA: TGTGCCAGCAGTATGGGCGAGACCCAGTACTTC
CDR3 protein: CASSMGETQYF

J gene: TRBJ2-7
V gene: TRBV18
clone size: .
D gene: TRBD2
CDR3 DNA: TGTGCCAGCTCACCTAGGACTAGCGGATTCTACGAGCAGTACTTC
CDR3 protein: CASSPRTSGFYEQYF

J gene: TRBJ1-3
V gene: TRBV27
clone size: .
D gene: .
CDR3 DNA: TGTGCCAGCAGACGCGGGAGGGAAGTTTGGAACACCATATATTTT
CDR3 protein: CASRRGREVWNTIYF

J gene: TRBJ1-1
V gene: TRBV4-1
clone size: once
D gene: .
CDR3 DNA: TGCGCCAGCAGCCAAGTTGGGGTTTGGGAAGCTTTCTTT
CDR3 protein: CASSQVGVWEAFF

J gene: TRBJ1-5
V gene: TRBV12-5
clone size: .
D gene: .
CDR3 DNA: TGTGCTAGTGGTTTTTCTCTCTTGAATGAGGGTCAGCCCCAGCATTTT
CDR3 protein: CASGFSLLNEGQPQHF

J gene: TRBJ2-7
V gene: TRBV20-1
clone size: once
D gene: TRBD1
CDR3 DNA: TGCAGTGCTCGGGACAGGGTGGTGCAGTACTTC
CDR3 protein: CSARDRVVQYF

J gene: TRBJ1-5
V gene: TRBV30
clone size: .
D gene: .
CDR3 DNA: TGTGCCTGGAGTGGGGAAGGGAATCAGCCCCAGCATTTT
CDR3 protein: CAWSGEGNQPQHF

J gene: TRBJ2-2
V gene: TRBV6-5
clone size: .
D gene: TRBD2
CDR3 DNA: TGTGCCAGTGGTGGGGAGGGGACGAACACCGGGGAGCTGTTTTTT
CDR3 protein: CASGGEGTNTGELFF

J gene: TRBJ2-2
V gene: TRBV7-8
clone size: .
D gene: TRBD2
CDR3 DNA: TGTGCCAGCAGCTTAGCCAGGTTTAGCGGGATAACCCCCGGGGAGCTGTTTTTT
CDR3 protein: CASSLARFSGITPGELFF

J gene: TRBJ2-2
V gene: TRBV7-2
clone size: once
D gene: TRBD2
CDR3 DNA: TGTGCCAGCAGCTTAGCGACTAGCGGGAGCGGGAACACCGGGGAGCTGTTTTTT
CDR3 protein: CASSLATSGSGNTGELFF

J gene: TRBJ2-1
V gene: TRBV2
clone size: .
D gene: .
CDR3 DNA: TGTGCCAGCAGTGATCTCGGGTCCTACAATGAGCAGTTCTTC
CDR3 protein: CASSDLGSYNEQFF

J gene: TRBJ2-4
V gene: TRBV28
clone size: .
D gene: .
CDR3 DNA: TGTGCCAGCAGTTTACTTGGGAACACCGGCAACATTCAGTACTTC
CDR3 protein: CASSLLGNTGNIQYF

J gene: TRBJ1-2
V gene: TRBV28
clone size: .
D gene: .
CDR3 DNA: TGTGCCAGCAGTTCGCCAGGGCCTCAGAATGGCTACACCTTC
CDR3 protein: CASSSPGPQNGYTF

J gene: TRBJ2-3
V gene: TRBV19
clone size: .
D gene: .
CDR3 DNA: TGTGCCAGTAGGATCAAAGGAGAATCTAGCACAGATACGCAGTATTTT
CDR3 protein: CASRIKGESSTDTQYF

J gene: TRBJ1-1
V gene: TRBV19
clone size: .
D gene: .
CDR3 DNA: TGTGCCAGTAGCTCAGGGGCCCGGAGCACTGAAGCTTTCTTT
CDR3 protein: CASSSGARSTEAFF

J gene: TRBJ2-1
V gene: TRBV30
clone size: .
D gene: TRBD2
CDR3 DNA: TGTGCCTGGAGTCGGGGCGGCGGGAGCTCCTACAATGAGCAGTTCTTC
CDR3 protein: CAWSRGGGSSYNEQFF

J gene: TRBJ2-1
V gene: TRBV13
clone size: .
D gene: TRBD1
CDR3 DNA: TGTGCCAGCAGCTACCGGGACAGCGGCAATGAGCAGTTCTTC
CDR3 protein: CASSYRDSGNEQFF

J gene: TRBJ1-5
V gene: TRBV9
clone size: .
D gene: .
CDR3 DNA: TGTGCCAGCAGCGTAGGGCAAAACAATCAGCCCCAGCATTTT
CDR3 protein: CASSVGQNNQPQHF

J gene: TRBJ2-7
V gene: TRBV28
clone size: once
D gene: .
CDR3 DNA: TGTGCCAGCAGTTTAAGCGGTAGGGAACCCTACGAGCAGTACTTC
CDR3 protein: CASSLSGREPYEQYF

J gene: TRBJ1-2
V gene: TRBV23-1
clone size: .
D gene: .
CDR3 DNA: TGCGCCAGCAGTCAATCGTCGCGGGGGCGAAACTATGGCTACACCTTC
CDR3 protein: CASSQSSRGRNYGYTF

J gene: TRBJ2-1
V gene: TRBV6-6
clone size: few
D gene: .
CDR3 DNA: TGTGCCAGCAGTTACTCGATGAGGGCCGGGAATGAGCAGTTCTTC
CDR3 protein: CASSYSMRAGNEQFF

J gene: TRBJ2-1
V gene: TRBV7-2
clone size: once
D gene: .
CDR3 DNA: TGTGCCAGCAGCCGGGGCAAACAGGGCAATGAGCAGTTCTTC
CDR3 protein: CASSRGKQGNEQFF

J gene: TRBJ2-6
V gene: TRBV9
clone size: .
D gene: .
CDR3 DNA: TGTGCCAGCAGCGTACGGATCTCTGGGGCCAACGTCCTGACTTTC
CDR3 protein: CASSVRISGANVLTF

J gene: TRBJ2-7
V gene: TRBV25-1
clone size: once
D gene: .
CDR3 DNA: TGTGCCAGCAGTGGAGTGAATGGGGGTTTCCCCTACGAGCAGTACTTC
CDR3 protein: CASSGVNGGFPYEQYF

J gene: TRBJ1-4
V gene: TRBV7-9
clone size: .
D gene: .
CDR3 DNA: TGTGCCAGCAGCTCGCCTCCGCCGGAGGCGGCAACTAATGAAAAACTGTTTTTT
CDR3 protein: CASSSPPPEAATNEKLFF